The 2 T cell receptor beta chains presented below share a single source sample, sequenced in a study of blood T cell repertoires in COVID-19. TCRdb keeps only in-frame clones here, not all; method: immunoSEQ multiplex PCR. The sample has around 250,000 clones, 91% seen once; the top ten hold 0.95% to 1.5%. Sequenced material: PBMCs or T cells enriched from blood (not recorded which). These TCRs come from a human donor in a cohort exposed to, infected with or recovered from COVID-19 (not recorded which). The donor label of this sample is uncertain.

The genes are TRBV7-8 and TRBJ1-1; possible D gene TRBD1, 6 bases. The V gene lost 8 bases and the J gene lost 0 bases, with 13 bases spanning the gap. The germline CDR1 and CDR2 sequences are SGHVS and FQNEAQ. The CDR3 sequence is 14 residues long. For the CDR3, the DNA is TGTGCCAGCGGTCCGCAGGGGATGAACACTGAAGCTTTCTTT. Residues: CASGPQGMNTEAFF.

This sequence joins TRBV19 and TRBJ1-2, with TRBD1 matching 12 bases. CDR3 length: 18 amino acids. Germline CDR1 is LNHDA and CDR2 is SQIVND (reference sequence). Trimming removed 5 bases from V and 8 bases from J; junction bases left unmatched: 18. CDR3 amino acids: CASSSQFRDRGRRGGYTF. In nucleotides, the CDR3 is TGTGCCAGTAGTTCTCAATTCCGGGACAGGGGGCGCCGAGGCGGCTACACCTTC. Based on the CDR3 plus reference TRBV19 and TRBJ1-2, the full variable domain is DGGITQSPKYLFRKEGQNVTLSCEQNLNHDAMYWYRQDPGQGLRLIYYSQIVNDFQKGDIAEGYSVSREKKESFPLTVTSAQKNPTAFYLCASSSQFRDRGRRGGYTFGSGTRLTVV.